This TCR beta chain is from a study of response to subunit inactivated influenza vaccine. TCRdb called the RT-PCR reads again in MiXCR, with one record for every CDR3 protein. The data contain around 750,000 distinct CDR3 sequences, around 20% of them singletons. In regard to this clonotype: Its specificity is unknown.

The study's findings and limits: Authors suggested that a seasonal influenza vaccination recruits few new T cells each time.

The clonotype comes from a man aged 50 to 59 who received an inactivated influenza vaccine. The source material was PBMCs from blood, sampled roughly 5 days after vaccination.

The CDR3 nucleotides read TGTGCCAGCAGTGTAATCAGCGCGGGCGGCACCGGGGAGCTGTTTTTT. Protein product: CASSVISAGGTGELFF. The chain is built from TRBV27 and TRBJ2-2; weak D call: TRBD2 (5 bases). The V end was cut by 5 bases, the J end by 4 bases, with 17 bases between. Germline CDR1 reads MNHEY; CDR2 reads SMNVEV (reference sequence). This CDR3 is 16 amino acids long.